Given below is one T cell receptor beta chain in context. The antigen it recognizes is unknown. No much larger clone exists at a distance of one base, and base qualities are not known. The meaning of the sample's time point label: about 5 months on oral tofacitinib. In the paper's terms, the treatment or condition label means: oral pan-JAK inhibitor, 5-10 mg twice daily. Lesional scalp punch biopsies and peripheral blood were collected from alopecia areata patients. After PBMCs were isolated by density centrifugation and stained for CD3, CD4 and CD8, a FACSAria was used to sort CD4+ and CD8+ T cells. Based on the germline V gene, the CDR1 and CDR2 sequences are SGHTA and FQGNSA. The CDR3 runs 15 residues from the cysteine to the phenylalanine. CDR3 DNA is the only sequence kept; it has 45 bases, read in frame from the first base. Clipping removes 4 bases from V and 6 bases from J, with 5 as the unmatched junction base count.

The data originate from a study of CD8+ T cells in alopecia areata listed by TCRdb under 2018. As for the study more broadly: The treated patients, all with moderate-to-severe alopecia areata, were enrolled in an open-label pilot trial of oral tofacitinib given at 5 to 10 mg twice daily. Tofacitinib-treated patients had biopsies at baseline and at 4 and 24 weeks of treatment, with a later scalp biopsy in several patients. Amplification of TCRbeta CDR3 regions was done by immunoSEQ multiplex PCR using 35 Vbeta forward primers and 13 Jbeta reverse primers. RNA was obtained with the PAXgene miRNA kit for fixed scalp, the miRNeasy kit for PBMCs, and the RNeasy kit for mouse skin. Scalp clonality was compared among normal scalp (n=4), patchy alopecia areata scalp (n=8), and alopecia totalis/universalis scalp (n=8). High-throughput TCRbeta sequencing was used to examine T cell clonal expansion in alopecia areata in both the C3H/HeJ mouse model and human patients. In humans, TCRbeta sequencing was performed on scalp tissue and on sorted CD4+ and CD8+ peripheral blood T cells from healthy controls and from patients with patchy or totalis/universalis alopecia areata. Disease severity in treated patients was measured with the SALT score, which quantifies the percentage of affected scalp surface area. Tofacitinib was administered for 6 to 18 months, and 6 months of follow-up off drug were then conducted to assess delayed response and recurrence. What the research found in general, with its limitations: Scalp TCR repertoire analysis is complicated because resident alphabeta T cells in normal human skin are also sequenced, whereas mouse skin is dominated by gammadelta T cells. Tofacitinib significantly lowered scalp clonality and the number of expanded CD8+ clones among the top 100 scalp clones. Lesional scalp, especially in alopecia totalis/universalis, showed higher clonality and more expanded CD8+ clones than normal scalp, suggesting antigenic drive. During tofacitinib treatment, many expanded lesional clones remained in scalp and blood, and this persistence may partly explain relapse after treatment is stopped. The treated cohort was small, with a single nonresponder, so links between baseline CD8+ expansion and response need larger studies. TCR sequences shared between patients were less clear than in mice, possibly partly because of HLA diversity in the patient population.

The library was made by the immunoSEQ multiplex PCR assay. To provide template for TCR sequencing, every sample had RNA extracted and reverse transcribed into cDNA. SuperScript III was used to make first-strand cDNA, primed with a 2:1 mix of oligo-dT and random hexamers. Amplification bias was assessed with a synthetic immune receptor repertoire, and residual bias was removed computationally. As for how the authors treated the data: Raw reads were preprocessed to remove errors, and CDR3 was defined by IMGT conventions from the conserved cysteine to phenylalanine. Clonality was computed by normalizing Shannon entropy by log2 of the number of productive unique TCRs and subtracting the result from 1. Whether scalp clones were CD4 or CD8 was inferred by matching scalp TCRbeta sequences against CD4 and CD8 repertoires sorted from blood. This is the immuneACCESS table as TCRdb keeps it, with only in-frame sequences that have V and J called. A part of the clones is gone; compared with another copy, unresolved V genes explain less than half, and the rest is unexplained. That table supplies the V and J calls and clone size; D and trimming were determined from the DNA. The sample yields 150,000 to 200,000 clones; 60% were counted once. The biggest ten clones account for 0.85% to 1.3% of the sample.

This clonotype was sampled from a human donor with alopecia areata. The rearranged chain carries TRBV7-2 and TRBJ1-6, with TRBD1 identical over 8 junction bases. The material was CD4+ T cells sorted from blood, obtained at week 24, from a patient treated with tofacitinib. The base sequence is TGTGCCAGCAGCTCGGGACAGGAGACTAATTCACCCCTCCACTTT. The translation is CASSSGQETNSPLHF.